This T cell receptor beta chain was captured by sequencing in a study of blood T cell repertoires in COVID-19. Study-wide context: Donors in the United States, Italy and Spain gave samples during acute or convalescent COVID-19.

Methods used by the authors: Amplification of reference gene primers provided the estimated nucleated cell counts. Using immunoSEQ multiplex PCR, the repertoire was profiled, and TCRdb retains in-frame clones only, with some absent. The V and J calls and clone size come from that table; D and trimming were worked out from the DNA. The data show hundreds of thousands of clones, more than 75% seen once. Trimming shortened V by 7 bases and J by 3 bases, and 12 bases separated the two germline ends. The CDR3 length is 13 residues. The sequence derives from a woman aged 18-30 years who had recovered from COVID-19. Sequenced material: peripheral blood. The chain combines TRBV12-3 or TRBV12-4 with TRBJ1-1; perhaps TRBD1 as D (6 bases). CDR3 amino acids: CASTANRDTEAFF. In nucleotides, the CDR3 is TGTGCCAGCACCGCAAACAGGGACACTGAAGCTTTCTTT.